This T cell receptor beta chain was sequenced for a study of beta chain features in type 1 diabetes. The CDR3 is 18 residues long. The trim removed 3 bases at V and 4 bases at J, leaving 12 bases unmatched. CDR1 SNHLY and CDR2 FYNNEI come from the germline V gene. General study findings and limits: In the patient group, naive, central memory and Treg TCRB repertoires seemed more alike than in the healthy donor group. Shorter templates may be favored by PCR, equally so in patients and controls. For Type 1 diabetes patients, all four CD4+ subsets carried TCRB CDR3s that were moderately but significantly shorter. Fewer junction insertions and more nucleotide deletions appeared in type 1 diabetes patients.

This clone was found a few times. What it binds is unknown. The investigators reverse transcribed all of the isolated RNA, so they sequenced expressed TCRB transcripts. Here immunoSEQ multiplex PCR was the method, and the copy in TCRdb shows in-frame clones only, minus some. The table includes 240,000 or so clones, roughly 22% detected once. Every sorted population was more than 95% pure. The chain uses TRBV2 and TRBJ2-6, with 7 bases fitting TRBD1. The material sequenced was naive CD4+ T cells from blood. The TCR sequence derives from a woman in her thirties or forties with type 1 diabetes. CDR3 sequence (DNA): TGTGCCAGCAGTGAGTCGGGACAGCTTGGCCCCGGGGCCAACGTCCTGACTTTC. Residues: CASSESGQLGPGANVLTF. Filled out from reference TRBV2 and TRBJ2-6, the complete variable domain reads EPEVTQTPSHQVTQMGQEVILRCVPISNHLYFYWYRQILGQKVEFLVSFYNNEISEKSEIFDDQFSVERPDGSNFTLKIRSTKLEDSAMYFCASSESGQLGPGANVLTFGAGSRLTVL.